The 10 T cell receptor beta chains below all came from one sample that was sequenced in a study of CD8 T cell repertoires and HIV-1 epitope variants. These receptors' antigens are unknown. Profiling relied on immunoSEQ multiplex PCR, and the TCRdb table lists in-frame clones only, not all of them. The top ten clones hold roughly 44% of a sample with fewer than 6,500 clones, about 66% of them seen once. The sample consisted of cultured CD8+ T cells derived from PBMCs. All receptors come from a male donor with HIV.

The V and J genes are TRBV5-4 and TRBJ1-2; 7 nucleotides agree with TRBD1. J gave up 7 bases and V 4 bases, and 13 bases lay outside the gene matches. The V gene's germline CDR1 is SGHNT and CDR2 YYREEE (reference sequence). CDR3 size: 15 residues. The CDR3 loop is CASSLGDSGRGGYTF. DNA of the CDR3: TGTGCCAGCAGCCTAGGGGACAGCGGGAGGGGTGGCTACACCTTC.

The rearrangement joins TRBV9 to TRBJ2-1; possible D gene TRBD1, 7 bases. Looked up from germline, CDR1 is SGDLS and CDR2 is YYNGEE. V lost 0 bases, J lost 8 bases, and 15 bases lay in between. The CDR3 sequence is 15 residues long. This chain's CDR3 is CASSVGSQGGDEQFF. The CDR3 nucleotides are TGTGCCAGCAGCGTAGGTAGCCAGGGGGGCGATGAGCAGTTCTTC.

The rearrangement uses TRBV4-2 and TRBJ1-4; no definite D call. The V gene lost 0 bases and the J gene lost 6 bases, with 14 bases spanning the gap. The CDR3 consists of 16 residues. Germline V gene data show CDR1 as LGHNA and CDR2 as YNFKEQ. CDR3 in amino acids: CASSQDFLGGDEKLFF. CDR3 DNA sequence: TGTGCCAGCAGCCAAGATTTCCTTGGTGGGGATGAAAAACTGTTTTTT.

This clone was counted between two and nine times. This chain joins TRBV5-1 and TRBJ2-7; D assignment may be TRBD1 or TRBD2 (5 bases each). Deletions cut 2 bases from V and 0 bases from J, with 12 bases between. The CDR3 loop spans 15 amino acids. CDR1 and CDR2 from the germline V gene are SGHRS and YFSETQ. CDR3 in amino acids: CASSFLTGPSYEQYF. CDR3 in DNA: TGCGCCAGCAGCTTTCTGACGGGACCCTCCTACGAGCAGTACTTC.

J is TRBJ1-1 and V is TRBV10-3; 7 nucleotides match TRBD1. The CDR3 runs to 15 residues. The germline gives CDR1 ENHRY, CDR2 SYGVKD. The J segment lost 6 bases and the V segment lost 9 bases, leaving 16 bases of the junction unmatched. The CDR3 sequence: CAMTSGTARFAEAFF. CDR3 nucleotides: TGTGCCATGACTTCCGGGACAGCGAGATTCGCTGAAGCTTTCTTT.

The V gene is TRBV6-5, the J gene TRBJ2-1; 9 nucleotides agree with TRBD1. CDR3 size: 13 residues. Germline V gene sequence: CDR1 MNHEY, CDR2 SVGAGI. V lost 5 bases, J lost 15 bases, and 11 bases stayed unmatched. Here the CDR3 reads CASSDQTGGFPFF. CDR3 DNA sequence: TGTGCCAGCAGTGACCAGACAGGGGGATTTCCGTTCTTC.

J is TRBJ2-7 and V is TRBV27, with a weak D call TRBD1 (5 bases). Germline V gene sequence: CDR1 MNHEY, CDR2 SMNVEV (reference sequence). This CDR3 spans 13 amino acids. V gave up 4 bases and J gave up 3 bases, with 10 bases separating them. The DNA of the CDR3 is TGTGCCAGCAGTTACGGCAGGGACTACGAGCAGTACTTC. It translates to CASSYGRDYEQYF.

The sample holds a few counts of this clone. This chain uses TRBV28 with TRBJ1-3, with 9 bases identical to TRBD1. The junction had 22 bases not matched to a gene; V was cut back by 3 bases and J by 4 bases. CDR1 and CDR2 from the germline V gene are MDHEN and SYDVKM. The CDR3 is 21 residues long. The CDR3 loop reads CASSFSRDRDLTGLSGNTIYF. Here the CDR3 DNA reads TGTGCCAGCAGTTTCTCCCGGGACAGGGATCTCACGGGACTTTCCGGAAACACCATATATTTT.

This clone was found a few times. The V and J genes are TRBV7-3 and TRBJ2-2; D is unresolved. The CDR3 has 15 residues. The germline V gene has CDR1 SGHTA and CDR2 FQGTGA. V lost 5 bases, J lost 5 bases, and 15 bases lay in between. The CDR3 region is CASSLLSTTTGELFF. The CDR3 region has the DNA TGTGCCAGCAGCCTATTGTCGACGACAACCGGGGAGCTGTTTTTT.

This rearrangement joins TRBV19 to TRBJ2-7, with 8 bases lining up with TRBD2. J lost 5 bases, V lost 4 bases, and 4 bases had no gene match. Germline V CDR1 and CDR2: LNHDA, SQIVND (reference sequence). The CDR3 consists of 13 residues. The CDR3 nucleotides read TGTGCCAGTAGTACCAGCGGGAGACACGAGCAGTACTTC. Residues: CASSTSGRHEQYF.